The 19 T cell receptor beta chains in this list originate from one sample, sequenced in a study of blood T cell repertoires in COVID-19. Clones were read by immunoSEQ multiplex PCR, and TCRdb kept only the in-frame ones, dropping some. The table shows about 250,000 clones, with roughly 80% occurring only once. Sequenced sample: peripheral blood. The receptors stem from a man aged 45-60 years with active or convalescent COVID-19.

V gene TRBV27 combines with J gene TRBJ2-3; 10 bases line up with TRBD2. Germline CDR1 is MNHEY and CDR2 is SMNVEV (reference sequence). The junction had 5 bases not matched to a gene; V was cut back by 5 bases and J by 6 bases. The CDR3 contains 14 residues. In DNA, the CDR3 is TGTGCCAGCAGTAGGAGTAGCGGGGGGGATACGCAGTATTTT. It codes for CASSRSSGGDTQYF.

The chain combines TRBV9 with TRBJ2-1; the match to TRBD2 covers 11 bases. CDR1 is SGDLS and CDR2 is YYNGEE in the germline V gene. The CDR3 has 16 residues. Trimming at V came to 3 bases and at J to 3 bases, leaving 5 bases not matched to a gene. CDR3 sequence: CASSGTSGGHYNEQFF. The CDR3 DNA follows: TGTGCCAGCAGCGGTACTAGCGGGGGACACTACAATGAGCAGTTCTTC. The whole variable domain, remainder taken from reference TRBV9 and TRBJ2-1, is DSGVTQTPKHLITATGQRVTLRCSPRSGDLSVYWYQQSLDQGLQFLIQYYNGEERAKGNILERFSAQQFPDLHSELNLSSLELGDSALYFCASSGTSGGHYNEQFFGPGTRLTVL.

The chain links TRBV11-3 to TRBJ2-3; D not resolved. Germline CDR1 and CDR2: SGHNT and YENEEA. CDR3 length: 13 residues. Trimming removed 0 bases at V and 5 bases at J, with 6 bases between. The CDR3 region is CASSLDHGDTQYF. The CDR3 bases are TGTGCCAGCAGCTTAGATCACGGAGATACGCAGTATTTT.

The rearrangement uses TRBV30 and TRBJ2-3; no definite D call. The CDR3 consists of 12 residues. The V gene lost 4 bases and the J gene lost 4 bases, with 9 bases spanning the gap. Per germline, CDR1 GTSNPN and CDR2 SVGIG (reference sequence). CDR3 loop: CAWTLGPDTQYF. The CDR3 DNA is TGTGCCTGGACACTGGGCCCAGATACGCAGTATTTT.

CDR3 DNA: TGTGCCAGCAGCTTAGACGGCGGGGAGACCGGGGAGCTGTTTTTT. As protein: CASSLDGGETGELFF. This rearrangement joins TRBV7-6 to TRBJ2-2, with D perhaps matching TRBD2 (6 bases). Per the germline V gene, CDR1 is SGHVS and CDR2 is FNYEAQ. V lost 1 base, J lost 5 bases, and 11 bases lay in between. The CDR3 spans 15 residues.

This chain uses TRBV15 with TRBJ1-1, with 7 bases aligning to TRBD1. Germline V gene data show CDR1 as LNHNV and CDR2 as YYDKDF (reference sequence). J was trimmed by 11 bases and V by 5 bases; bases with no gene match: 8. The CDR3 runs 12 residues. The CDR3 DNA follows: TGTGCCACCAGCCCCCGACAGGGTGGGGCTTTCTTT. Translating gives CATSPRQGGAFF.

This clone was recorded once. This chain uses TRBV6-5 with TRBJ2-1; the D gene is possibly TRBD2 (6 bases). Germline CDR1 and CDR2: MNHEY and SVGAGI. The V end was cut by 5 bases, the J end by 8 bases, with 19 bases between. The CDR3 contains 15 residues. CDR3 sequence reads: CASSNQPRGGYEQFF. Here the CDR3 DNA reads TGTGCCAGCAGTAACCAGCCTAGGGGAGGTTATGAGCAGTTCTTC.

The chain joins TRBV10-3 to TRBJ2-7; a possible D gene is TRBD1 (6 bases). CDR3 size: 14 residues. The germline V gene encodes CDR1 ENHRY and CDR2 SYGVKD. V was trimmed by 6 bases and J by 2 bases, leaving 14 bases between them. The CDR3 loop reads CAIREDRTAYEQYF. The CDR3 DNA reads TGTGCCATCAGGGAGGACAGAACAGCCTACGAGCAGTACTTC.

The gene calls are TRBV5-1 and TRBJ1-1; TRBD1 agrees at 10 bases. The CDR3 spans 14 residues. Unmatched junction bases numbered 4, after V lost 4 bases and J lost 4 bases. The germline V gene encodes CDR1 SGHRS and CDR2 YFSETQ. This CDR3 reads CASSPTGGGTEAFF. The CDR3 DNA sequence: TGCGCCAGCAGCCCGACAGGGGGCGGCACTGAAGCTTTCTTT.

For this clone: Other DNA sequences from this sample encode an identical CDR3 as well. The chain employs TRBV5-1 and TRBJ1-4; 8 nucleotides agree with TRBD1. CDR3 length: 16 residues. CDR1 is SGHRS and CDR2 is YFSETQ in the germline V gene. V lost 4 bases to trimming and J lost 0 bases; unmatched junction nucleotides: 5. CDR3 DNA sequence: TGCGCCAGCAGCCCGGGGACAGGTGCAACTAATGAAAAACTGTTTTTT. Protein: CASSPGTGATNEKLFF.

This rearrangement joins TRBV6-5 to TRBJ2-7; 8 bases match TRBD2. Looked up from germline, CDR1 is MNHEY and CDR2 is SVGAGI. The length of the CDR3 is 15 residues. Trimming cost V 2 bases and J 1 base; bases outside gene matches: 4. This chain's CDR3 is CASSYARGGSYEQYF. CDR3 nucleotides: TGTGCCAGCAGTTACGCGCGCGGGGGGTCCTACGAGCAGTACTTC.

The rearrangement links TRBV4-2 to TRBJ1-2; a possible D gene is TRBD1 (5 bases). V lost 0 bases to trimming and J lost 7 bases, with 12 bases between them. The CDR3 has 14 residues. Per germline, CDR1 LGHNA and CDR2 YNFKEQ. CDR3 nucleotide sequence: TGTGCCAGCAGCCAAGAGAAGGGCAGGGCTGGCTACACCTTC. Translation: CASSQEKGRAGYTF.

The chain combines TRBV9 with TRBJ2-7; TRBD2 agrees at 9 bases. Germline lookup yields CDR1 SGDLS and CDR2 YYNGEE. The CDR3 sequence is 17 residues long. The V segment lost 0 bases and the J segment 6 bases; nucleotides outside the gene matches: 13. The CDR3 reads CASSVGMKGGLAGEQYF. The CDR3 nucleotides are TGTGCCAGCAGCGTAGGGATGAAGGGGGGACTAGCAGGCGAGCAGTACTTC.

The chain couples TRBV5-1 to TRBJ2-3; TRBD2 matches 9 bases. Germline trimming cut 0 bases from V and 4 bases from J; bases unmatched to any gene: 6. Per germline, CDR1 SGHRS and CDR2 YFSETQ. CDR3 size: 16 residues. The CDR3 region is CASSLGPGLASDTQYF. The DNA of the CDR3 is TGCGCCAGCAGCTTGGGCCCGGGACTAGCCTCAGATACGCAGTATTTT.

On this clone itself: This sample includes further DNA sequences coding for the same CDR3. V gene TRBV5-1 combines with J gene TRBJ1-2, with TRBD1 as a possible D gene (6 bases). CDR1 and CDR2 from the germline V gene are SGHRS and YFSETQ. V lost 0 bases to trimming and J lost 2 bases, with 8 bases between them. The CDR3 is 14 amino acids. CDR3 amino acids: CASSLAGQNYGYTF. DNA of the CDR3: TGCGCCAGCAGCTTGGCTGGACAGAACTATGGCTACACCTTC.

There are many counts of this clone. CDR3 bases: TGTGCCAGCAGCCAGGACAGGGATTCACCCCTCCACTTT. Translating it yields CASSQDRDSPLHF. The chain couples TRBV4-2 to TRBJ1-6; 8 bases line up with TRBD1. The CDR3 covers 13 residues. With V trimmed by 3 bases and J by 8 bases, 0 bases remained unmatched. Germline V CDR1 and CDR2: LGHNA, YNFKEQ.

This rearrangement joins TRBV7-8 to TRBJ2-7; 7 bases are a match to TRBD2. CDR1 is SGHVS and CDR2 is FQNEAQ in the germline V gene. The CDR3 is 13 amino acids. Trimming removed 1 base from V and 4 bases from J; junction bases left unmatched: 1. CDR3 sequence reads: CASSLGGGYEQYF. DNA of the CDR3: TGTGCCAGCAGCTTAGGGGGGGGATACGAGCAGTACTTC.

The J gene is TRBJ2-7, the V gene TRBV29-1; 8 nucleotides agree with TRBD1. The CDR3 spans 12 residues. Germline V gives CDR1 SQVTM, CDR2 ANQGSEA. V trimming: 7 bases; J trimming: 5 bases; junction bases outside the gene matches: 7. CDR3: CSASTGVNEQYF. CDR3 DNA: TGCAGCGCTTCGACAGGGGTAAACGAGCAGTACTTC.

The V and J genes are TRBV4-2 and TRBJ2-1, with TRBD2 matching 12 bases. The V and J ends lost 0 bases and 6 bases, in that order; junction bases with no gene match: 6. Germline lookup yields CDR1 LGHNA and CDR2 YNFKEQ. This CDR3 has 17 amino acids. CDR3 in DNA: TGTGCCAGCAGCCAAGACCCTAGCGGGGGGGCGTTCAATGAGCAGTTCTTC. This translates into CASSQDPSGGAFNEQFF.